This T cell receptor beta chain came from a study of blood T cells in healthy people across ages. A minimum of 5 micrograms of total RNA was extracted per sample. V dropped 0 bases and J dropped 2 bases, with 10 bases sitting between them. Germline V CDR1 and CDR2: SQVTM, ANQGSEA. The CDR3 totals 14 residues. This clonotype was detected a few times. Antigen: not known. Study-wide results and caveats: Among T cells, TCR beta diversity per million cells dropped roughly linearly as age rose.

A J-beta primer mix and a sample-barcoded 5' primer were used in a second PCR of about 7 to 12 cycles. TCRdb reprocessed the 5' RACE reads with MiXCR, giving one entry per CDR3 protein. This sample has over 700,000 distinct CDR3 sequences, with just under 25% found just once. The same specimen was also included in a second study, on T cells of mothers and their children. That report adds: Extracted RNA, in its entirety, went into cDNA synthesis at 1.5 ug per 15 ul.

Sample: blood. The chain couples TRBV29-1 to TRBJ1-1; D might be TRBD1 (5 bases). The source is a boy between 10 and 17 years old in good health. The DNA of the CDR3 is TGCAGCGTTGAAGATCCGGGGGGAAACACTGAAGCTTTCTTT. Translated: CSVEDPGGNTEAFF.